The entry that follows covers one T cell receptor (beta chain) sequence. Its target is unknown. The CDR3 runs to 13 residues. Germline assignment: CDR1 ENHRY and CDR2 SYGVKD. V shed 1 base and J shed 0 bases, with 3 bases lying between them. TCR alpha and TCR beta cDNA libraries carrying sample barcodes and UMIs were produced by 5'RACE using constant-segment primers. From the 5' RACE reads, TCRdb called clonotypes with MiXCR, one entry per CDR3 protein. The data show 150,000 to 200,000 distinct CDR3 sequences, 16% seen once. The record originates from a study of T-cell memory formation after mild COVID-19. Whole-study context: Largely donor-specific TCR clusters were found. Study results and limitations: The pre-infection memory compartment contained some responding clones, suggesting cross-reactive memory joined. Day 15 to 85 contracting clones showed balanced CD4/CD8; day 15 to 37 expanders favored CD4+.

The chain couples TRBV10-3 to TRBJ2-5; unclear D gene. Sequenced input: PBMCs or a T cell subset sorted from them (not recorded which). This clonotype was sampled from an adult woman who had mild COVID-19 (a few samples of this study predate the infection). Cell type and time point are not known. CDR3 in DNA: TGTGCCATCAGTGAGTTGCACCAAGAGACCCAGTACTTC. Translating it yields CAISELHQETQYF.